The clone carrying this T cell receptor beta chain was detected many times. This record belongs to a study of T cells in Graves' hyperthyroidism and ophthalmopathy. Amplification targeted TCR beta CDR3 regions from RNA transcripts. The HTBI set primed first-round TCR CDR3 RT-PCR. TCRdb independently ran MiXCR on the multiplex PCR reads; one entry per CDR3 protein. The repertoire holds about 560,000 distinct CDR3 sequences, with about a sixth as singletons. After removal of 6 bases from V and 8 bases from J, the junction contained 14 bases not matched to a gene. Germline CDR1 reads SGHAT; CDR2 reads FQNNGV. The CDR3 contains 16 residues.

Specimen: blood. The TCR was taken from a woman aged 18-29 years with Graves' hyperthyroidism. The chain carries TRBV11-2 and TRBJ2-1; 9 bases match TRBD2. The chain's CDR3 is CASRFSGSSQFHEQFF. The CDR3 nucleotides are TGTGCCAGCAGATTTAGCGGGAGCAGTCAGTTCCATGAGCAGTTCTTC.